These T cell receptor beta chains were read from a single sample in a study of shared clonotypes between healthy human individuals. Profiling relied on immunoSEQ multiplex PCR, and the TCRdb table lists in-frame clones only, not all of them. The data show roughly 1,100,000 clones, more than 65% seen once. Sequenced: memory CD4+ T cells sorted from blood. The receptor source for this set is a man younger than 30 in good health. CDR3s include the opening cysteine and the closing phenylalanine or tryptophan. D genes are given only for firm matches. A row's size may be missing; if present it is once, few, many or a size class.

d_call,v_call,clone_size,j_call,cdr3_nt,cdr3_aa
.,TRBV7-2,.,TRBJ1-2,TGTGCCACAGAGACAGGAGGGAACTATGGCTACACCTTC,CATETGGNYGYTF
.,TRBV4-1,.,TRBJ1-2,TGCGCCAGCAGCTCCAACGTCTATGGCTACACCTTC,CASSSNVYGYTF
.,TRBV2,.,TRBJ1-1,TGTGCCAGCAGCCCAACTTCACGGACCTTGAACACTGAAGCTTTCTTT,CASSPTSRTLNTEAFF
.,TRBV7-2,once,TRBJ1-1,TGTGCCAGCAGCTTGGCAGGGAGGGGGACTGAAGCTTTCTTT,CASSLAGRGTEAFF
TRBD1,TRBV4-2,few,TRBJ2-2,TGTGCCAGCAGCCAGAATTCCGGGACAGGGCGCACCGGGGAGCTGTTTTTT,CASSQNSGTGRTGELFF
TRBD2,TRBV7-9,.,TRBJ2-3,TGTGCCAGCAGCTTCCCTAGCGGGAGTACAGATACGCAGTATTTT,CASSFPSGSTDTQYF
.,TRBV5-1,.,TRBJ2-1,TGCGCCAGCAGCTTGGGAGGGACCCTCTACAATGAGCAGTTCTTC,CASSLGGTLYNEQFF
.,TRBV2,few,TRBJ2-1,TGTGCCAGCAGTGAAACGGAGGGACACACCTACCAGTTCTTC,CASSETEGHTYQFF
.,TRBV28,.,TRBJ1-1,TGTGCCAGCAGTTTACAAGGGGTAACTGAAGCTTTCTTT,CASSLQGVTEAFF
TRBD2,TRBV7-2,few,TRBJ2-1,TGTGCCAGCAGCTTACAAGCGGGAATATACAATGAGCAGTTCTTC,CASSLQAGIYNEQFF
.,TRBV5-1,.,TRBJ2-1,TGCGCCAGCAGCTTGGGGGGGACTTCCTCGGCAAATGAGCAGTTCTTC,CASSLGGTSSANEQFF
.,TRBV28,.,TRBJ1-5,TGTGCCAGCAGTTTAATCCGCGATCAGCCCCAGCATTTT,CASSLIRDQPQHF
TRBD2,TRBV2,.,TRBJ2-1,TGTGCCAGCAAGAGGGGCATGGAGCGGGAGGGCCCCGGTGAGCAGTTCTTC,CASKRGMEREGPGEQFF
.,TRBV9,.,TRBJ2-1,TGTGCCAGCAGCCCGTCTAGCGAGGGTTACAATGAGCAGTTCTTC,CASSPSSEGYNEQFF
.,TRBV2,.,TRBJ1-4,TGTGCCAGCAGGGAGGACAGACAAAATGAAAAACTGTTTTTT,CASREDRQNEKLFF
TRBD2,TRBV7-2,.,TRBJ2-5,TGTGCCAGCAGCCTCTCCGGGACTAGCGGGAATTCGGGACAAGAGACCCAGTACTTC,CASSLSGTSGNSGQETQYF
TRBD1,TRBV5-1,.,TRBJ1-2,TGCGCCAGCAGCAAGTCGACAGGGAACTATGGCTACACCTTC,CASSKSTGNYGYTF
TRBD1,TRBV7-8,.,TRBJ1-1,TGTGCCAGCAGCTCGGACAGGGAAGCTGAAGCTTTCTTT,CASSSDREAEAFF
.,TRBV27,.,TRBJ1-2,TGTGCCAGCAGTCAAGATCGAAAAGGTGGCTACACCTTC,CASSQDRKGGYTF
.,TRBV7-9,.,TRBJ2-2,TGTGCCAGCAGCTCCAGGGGATCTAACACCGGGGAGCTGTTTTTT,CASSSRGSNTGELFF
.,TRBV5-1,.,TRBJ2-2,TGCGCCAGCAGTTCCGGGGGGCGAACCGGGGAGCTGTTTTTT,CASSSGGRTGELFF